The rows below give T cell receptor beta chains drawn from one sample of a study of cytomegalovirus exposure and HLA in healthy donors. Sequencing was performed with immunoSEQ multiplex PCR; in TCRdb, only in-frame clones are kept and a portion is missing. The data contain some 120,000 clones, about 63% of them singletons. The sample consisted of PBMCs. All receptors come from a young man in good health and CMV-seropositive. Both conserved end residues are part of each CDR3. Each record gives: V gene, J gene, clone size, D gene, CDR3 protein, CDR3 DNA. A D gene is named only where the DNA matches it firmly. Part of the rows lack a size; the others show once, few, many or a class for expanded clones.

V: TRBV2
J: TRBJ1-3
size: -
D: -
CDR3: CASSEGLTSGNTIYF
DNA: TGTGCCAGCAGTGAAGGGCTCACCAGTGGAAACACCATATATTTT

V: TRBV11-1
J: TRBJ2-7
size: -
D: TRBD2
CDR3: CASSEWGGTAYEQYF
DNA: TGTGCCAGCAGCGAGTGGGGGGGAACAGCCTACGAGCAGTACTTC

V: TRBV6-6
J: TRBJ2-2
size: few
D: -
CDR3: CASSPLGATGELFF
DNA: TGTGCCAGCAGTCCGCTGGGAGCCACCGGGGAGCTGTTTTTT

V: TRBV9
J: TRBJ2-1
size: -
D: -
CDR3: CASSVVSGYNEQFF
DNA: TGTGCCAGCAGCGTAGTTAGCGGCTACAATGAGCAGTTCTTC

V: TRBV6-6
J: TRBJ1-3
size: -
D: -
CDR3: CASSYFNMVRNTIYF
DNA: TGTGCCAGCAGTTACTTTAACATGGTGAGAAACACCATATATTTT

V: TRBV30
J: TRBJ1-4
size: -
D: -
CDR3: CAWSRDTEKLFF
DNA: TGTGCCTGGAGCAGGGATACTGAAAAACTGTTTTTT

V: TRBV7-2
J: TRBJ2-1
size: -
D: TRBD2
CDR3: CASSTTSGVYNEQFF
DNA: TGTGCCAGCAGCACGACTAGCGGGGTTTACAATGAGCAGTTCTTC

V: TRBV27
J: TRBJ2-1
size: -
D: TRBD1
CDR3: CASSFGWQGVPNEQFF
DNA: TGTGCCAGCAGTTTTGGTTGGCAGGGGGTCCCCAATGAGCAGTTCTTC

V: TRBV4-2
J: TRBJ1-5
size: few
D: TRBD1
CDR3: CASSRRQGTGNQPQHF
DNA: TGTGCCAGCAGCCGCCGACAGGGAACAGGCAATCAGCCCCAGCATTTT

V: TRBV5-4
J: TRBJ2-7
size: -
D: TRBD1
CDR3: CASSLDRASFYEQYF
DNA: TGTGCCAGCAGCTTAGACAGGGCGTCCTTCTACGAGCAGTACTTC

V: TRBV5-1
J: TRBJ2-7
size: -
D: -
CDR3: CASSSRTPSPYEQYF
DNA: TGCGCCAGCAGCTCCAGAACACCTAGCCCCTACGAGCAGTACTTC

V: TRBV6-1
J: TRBJ1-5
size: -
D: -
CDR3: CASSEAIAGRGLSQPQHF
DNA: TGTGCCAGCAGTGAAGCCATAGCCGGCCGAGGGTTAAGTCAGCCCCAGCATTTT

V: TRBV18
J: TRBJ2-7
size: -
D: TRBD1
CDR3: CASSPGTGYKQYF
DNA: TGTGCCAGCTCACCAGGGACAGGGTATAAGCAGTACTTC

V: TRBV9
J: TRBJ2-1
size: few
D: TRBD2
CDR3: CASSVGGGLTYNEQFF
DNA: TGTGCCAGCAGCGTAGGCGGGGGGTTGACCTACAATGAGCAGTTCTTC

V: TRBV18
J: TRBJ1-4
size: -
D: -
CDR3: CASSAIATNEKLFF
DNA: TGTGCCAGCTCCGCTATCGCAACTAATGAAAAACTGTTTTTT

V: TRBV2
J: TRBJ2-7
size: few
D: TRBD1
CDR3: CAAEWGTGEQYF
DNA: TGTGCCGCAGAGTGGGGGACAGGAGAGCAGTACTTC

V: TRBV28
J: TRBJ2-7
size: once
D: TRBD2
CDR3: CASSRTSYTYEQYF
DNA: TGTGCCAGCAGTCGGACTAGCTACACCTACGAGCAGTACTTC

V: TRBV15
J: TRBJ1-3
size: -
D: -
CDR3: CATSRGDTSGNTIYF
DNA: TGTGCCACCAGCAGAGGTGACACCTCTGGAAACACCATATATTTT

V: TRBV30
J: TRBJ1-1
size: once
D: -
CDR3: CAWSDLVDTEAFF
DNA: TGTGCCTGGAGTGATCTAGTTGACACTGAAGCTTTCTTT

V: TRBV7-3
J: TRBJ1-6
size: -
D: TRBD1
CDR3: CASRGQNNSPLHF
DNA: TGTGCCAGCAGGGGACAGAATAATTCACCCCTCCACTTT

V: TRBV27
J: TRBJ1-2
size: -
D: -
CDR3: CASSLLGGPDTNYGYTF
DNA: TGTGCCAGCAGTTTATTGGGGGGTCCGGACACGAACTATGGCTACACCTTC

V: TRBV28
J: TRBJ2-2
size: few
D: TRBD2
CDR3: CASSRGTSGTVGELFF
DNA: TGTGCCAGCAGTCGCGGGACTAGCGGGACGGTCGGGGAGCTGTTTTTT

V: TRBV7-9
J: TRBJ2-1
size: -
D: TRBD2
CDR3: CASSLSLGSVSGSYNEQFF
DNA: TGTGCCAGCAGCTTAAGTTTAGGGTCGGTGAGCGGGAGCTACAATGAGCAGTTCTTC

V: TRBV4-2
J: TRBJ1-5
size: -
D: TRBD1
CDR3: CASSRTGVGMDQPQHF
DNA: TGTGCCAGCAGCCGAACAGGGGTTGGGATGGATCAGCCCCAGCATTTT

V: TRBV5-1
J: TRBJ2-7
size: -
D: -
CDR3: CASSLVADYEQYF
DNA: TGCGCCAGCAGCTTGGTGGCAGACTACGAGCAGTACTTC

V: TRBV7-9
J: TRBJ2-5
size: -
D: -
CDR3: CASSLAVTSGPGYRETQYF
DNA: TGTGCCAGCAGCTTAGCGGTCACGTCGGGTCCAGGGTATAGAGAGACCCAGTACTTC

V: TRBV7-9
J: TRBJ2-2
size: -
D: TRBD1
CDR3: CASSSQTGGPGELFF
DNA: TGTGCCAGCAGTTCACAAACAGGGGGCCCCGGGGAGCTGTTTTTT

V: TRBV28
J: TRBJ1-1
size: -
D: TRBD1
CDR3: CASIGTGNTEAFF
DNA: TGTGCCAGCATTGGGACAGGCAACACTGAAGCTTTCTTT

V: TRBV29-1
J: TRBJ2-1
size: -
D: TRBD1
CDR3: CSVGSRGGQGRRNEQFF
DNA: TGCAGCGTTGGATCAAGAGGAGGACAGGGGCGCCGGAATGAGCAGTTCTTC

V: TRBV5-6
J: TRBJ2-3
size: -
D: TRBD1
CDR3: CASSSLTGGYGTDTQYF
DNA: TGTGCCAGCAGCTCTTTAACAGGGGGCTATGGCACAGATACGCAGTATTTT

V: TRBV5-1
J: TRBJ2-7
size: -
D: TRBD2
CDR3: CASSLAGTSGYEQYF
DNA: TGCGCCAGCAGCTTGGCCGGGACTAGCGGCTACGAGCAGTACTTC

V: TRBV6-5
J: TRBJ2-7
size: -
D: TRBD2
CDR3: CASTPAGGLYGQYF
DNA: TGTGCCAGCACCCCAGCGGGAGGCCTATACGGGCAGTACTTC

V: TRBV5-4
J: TRBJ2-5
size: -
D: -
CDR3: CASSLGVRAQETQYF
DNA: TGTGCCAGCAGCTTGGGGGTCAGGGCCCAAGAGACCCAGTACTTC

V: TRBV5-1
J: TRBJ2-5
size: -
D: TRBD1
CDR3: CASSLEFQGAGTQYF
DNA: TGCGCCAGCAGCTTGGAATTTCAGGGGGCCGGGACCCAGTACTTC

V: TRBV5-1
J: TRBJ2-3
size: -
D: TRBD2
CDR3: CASSGEGFTGDTQYF
DNA: TGCGCCAGCAGCGGGGAGGGCTTTACCGGGGATACGCAGTATTTT

V: TRBV6-5
J: TRBJ1-2
size: -
D: TRBD1
CDR3: CASSNGGQGLVGYTF
DNA: TGTGCCAGCAGCAACGGCGGACAGGGATTGGTTGGCTACACCTTC

V: TRBV18
J: TRBJ2-5
size: few
D: TRBD2
CDR3: CASSPPRLAGGDPSETQYF
DNA: TGTGCCAGCTCACCACCGAGGCTAGCGGGGGGGGATCCCAGTGAGACCCAGTACTTC

V: TRBV5-1
J: TRBJ2-7
size: -
D: TRBD2
CDR3: CASSSGGGTNPYEQYF
DNA: TGCGCCAGCAGTTCGGGGGGAGGGACGAACCCCTACGAGCAGTACTTC

V: TRBV12-5
J: TRBJ2-7
size: -
D: TRBD2
CDR3: CASGLTLAGESLYEQYF
DNA: TGTGCTAGTGGTTTGACCTTAGCGGGAGAGTCCCTCTACGAGCAGTACTTC

V: TRBV5-6
J: TRBJ2-7
size: few
D: TRBD2
CDR3: CASSPLAGEVYEQYF
DNA: TGTGCCAGCAGTCCCCTAGCGGGAGAGGTATACGAGCAGTACTTC

V: TRBV10-3
J: TRBJ2-5
size: -
D: -
CDR3: CAIGRTTPGETQYF
DNA: TGTGCCATCGGTCGGACTACCCCCGGCGAGACCCAGTACTTC

V: TRBV5-8
J: TRBJ2-5
size: -
D: -
CDR3: CASSLTRGSQQYF
DNA: TGTGCCAGCAGCTTGACAAGGGGTTCTCAGCAGTACTTC

V: TRBV5-1
J: TRBJ1-3
size: -
D: -
CDR3: CASSLGGGNTIYF
DNA: TGCGCCAGCAGCTTGGGAGGCGGAAACACCATATATTTT

V: TRBV29-1
J: TRBJ2-1
size: few
D: TRBD2
CDR3: CSPSGLADNEQFF
DNA: TGCAGCCCGAGCGGACTAGCGGACAATGAGCAGTTCTTC

V: TRBV2
J: TRBJ1-6
size: -
D: -
CDR3: CASNPSGTPLSDSPLHF
DNA: TGTGCCAGCAACCCATCCGGGACTCCACTCTCGGATTCACCCCTCCACTTT

V: TRBV7-2
J: TRBJ2-1
size: once
D: TRBD2
CDR3: CASNSRGLAAYNEQFF
DNA: TGTGCCAGCAACTCTCGAGGACTAGCGGCATACAATGAGCAGTTCTTC

V: TRBV19
J: TRBJ1-5
size: -
D: -
CDR3: CASSMDGAWAQPQHF
DNA: TGTGCCAGTAGTATGGATGGGGCGTGGGCACAGCCCCAGCATTTT

V: TRBV19
J: TRBJ2-3
size: -
D: -
CDR3: CASSIDPGYTQYF
DNA: TGTGCCAGTAGTATAGATCCTGGCTATACGCAGTATTTT

V: TRBV6-1
J: TRBJ1-3
size: few
D: -
CDR3: CASSEVKGAGNTIYF
DNA: TGTGCCAGCAGTGAAGTGAAGGGGGCTGGAAACACCATATATTTT

V: TRBV5-1
J: TRBJ2-2
size: -
D: TRBD2
CDR3: CASSLTSGSTNGELFF
DNA: TGCGCCAGCAGCTTGACTAGCGGGAGTACGAACGGGGAGCTGTTTTTT

V: TRBV7-8
J: TRBJ2-3
size: -
D: -
CDR3: CASSPLEWSDTQYF
DNA: TGTGCCAGCAGCCCCCTAGAATGGTCAGATACGCAGTATTTT

V: TRBV5-4
J: TRBJ2-1
size: -
D: TRBD2
CDR3: CASSLDGTSGRLVFF
DNA: TGTGCCAGCAGCCTCGACGGGACTAGCGGGAGGTTGGTGTTCTTC

V: TRBV6-4
J: TRBJ2-2
size: -
D: TRBD2
CDR3: CASSDSGSDFGELFF
DNA: TGTGCCAGCAGTGATAGCGGGAGTGATTTCGGGGAGCTGTTTTTT